The present T cell receptor (beta chain) was sequenced within a study of T cells in Graves' hyperthyroidism and ophthalmopathy. The CDR3 regions of TCR beta were amplified from RNA transcripts. First-round RT-PCR with HTBI primers amplified the TCR CDR3 region. MiXCR, run by TCRdb on the multiplex PCR reads, gives a single entry per CDR3 protein. This table holds 380,000 or so distinct CDR3 sequences, roughly 14% found once. The sample holds a few counts of this clonotype. The germline V gene encodes CDR1 SEHNR and CDR2 FQNEAQ (reference sequence). V was clipped by 5 bases and J by 5 bases; unmatched bases: 6. The CDR3 totals 14 residues. Together with thyroid ultrasound, orbital computed tomography, serum thyroxine and TRAb, clinical symptoms were used for diagnoses.

The gene calls are TRBV7-9 and TRBJ2-5; TRBD2 matches at 9 bases. Sequencing used blood. This clonotype was obtained from a man aged 25 to 40 with Graves' hyperthyroidism that later progressed to Graves' ophthalmopathy. CDR3 amino acids: CASSPAGGTETQYF. CDR3 coding DNA: TGTGCCAGCAGCCCAGCGGGGGGCACGGAGACCCAGTACTTC.